These 22 T cell receptor beta chains share one sample of origin, sequenced in a study of T cells in Graves' hyperthyroidism and ophthalmopathy (dated by TCRdb to the late 2010s). Receptors were amplified or captured by multiplex PCR. TCRdb names Illumina HiSeq 2000 as the instrument used. TCR beta CDR3 regions were amplified from RNA transcripts. For the first round of RT-PCR on the TCR CDR3, the HTBI primer set was used together with the Qiagen OneStep RT-PCR kit. TCRdb's own reprocessing of the public reads used fastp at Q25 and MiXCR and kept productive beta chains. CDR3 protein duplicates are merged, each entry listing the most common genes and DNA. The sample includes approximately 95,000 distinct CDR3 sequences, with 35% to 50% observed a single time. The leading ten clones occupy around 9.6% of the sample. Sequencing was carried out using peripheral blood or thyroid tissue (not recorded which). The receptors here all came from a woman aged 30 to 39 with Graves' hyperthyroidism.

The chain uses TRBV2 and TRBJ2-5, with D perhaps being TRBD1 or TRBD2 (5 bases each). Trimming left V 6 bases short and J 0 bases short, with 14 bases between. Germline V CDR1 and CDR2: SNHLY, FYNNEI. This CDR3 spans 15 amino acids. Written as DNA, the CDR3 is TGTGCCAGCAGACCCGGGACGGGGAACCAAGAGACCCAGTACTTC. This gives the protein CASRPGTGNQETQYF.

This clonotype has a handful of counts. The V gene is TRBV7-2, the J gene TRBJ2-3; no firm D call. Germline loops: CDR1 SGHTA, CDR2 FQGNSA. Trimming stripped 3 bases from V and 2 bases from J, with 9 bases between. The CDR3 totals 14 residues. CDR3 protein: CASSFSADTDTQYF. Here the CDR3 DNA reads TGTGCCAGCAGCTTCAGTGCGGACACAGATACGCAGTATTTT.

This sequence joins TRBV4-1 and TRBJ1-2, with TRBD1 matching 9 bases. The V and J ends lost 4 bases and 5 bases, in that order; junction bases with no gene match: 8. The CDR3 sequence is 15 residues long. Germline CDR1 MGHRA, CDR2 YSYEKL. The CDR3 loop reads CASSRLPGQGYGYTF. The CDR3 nucleotides are TGCGCCAGCAGCCGACTACCGGGACAGGGATATGGCTACACCTTC.

This clonotype occurred many times. The V call is TRBV6-5, the J call TRBJ2-5; D may match TRBD1 or TRBD2 (5 bases each). V was shortened by 7 bases and J by 6 bases, with 18 bases between the two germline ends. The CDR3 is 14 amino acids. Germline-derived CDR1 and CDR2 are MNHEY and SVGAGI. In nucleotides, the CDR3 is TGTGCCAGCAAAAGGGACCACATATCTCAGACCCAGTACTTC. This codes for CASKRDHISQTQYF.

This clonotype appeared a few times. The V call is TRBV2, the J call TRBJ2-3, with TRBD1 as a possible D gene (5 bases). CDR3 length: 16 amino acids. Trimming took 6 bases from V and 5 from J, leaving 21 bases between them. Per germline, CDR1 SNHLY and CDR2 FYNNEI. The CDR3 loop is CASRVTDTRQGDTQYF. CDR3 nucleotides: TGTGCCAGCAGAGTAACGGACACCCGGCAAGGAGATACGCAGTATTTT.

The CDR3 DNA is TGTGCCAGCAGCTCGGAACCAGCGGCTAACTATGGCTACACCTTC. Its protein product is CASSSEPAANYGYTF. This rearrangement joins TRBV9 to TRBJ1-2; D remains ambiguous. Looked up from germline, CDR1 is SGDLS and CDR2 is YYNGEE. V was trimmed by 4 bases and J by 0 bases, leaving 13 bases between them. The CDR3 covers 15 residues.

Ten or more counts support this clonotype. J is TRBJ2-7 and V is TRBV5-1, with D tentatively TRBD1 (5 bases). The CDR3 contains 17 residues. Trimming stripped 1 base from V and 8 bases from J, with 25 bases between. CDR1 SGHRS and CDR2 YFSETQ come from the germline V gene. The CDR3 region has the DNA TGCGCCAGCAGCTTGAGGGGTGGACCAGAACCGCCTACGAAGCAGTACTTC. It encodes CASSLRGGPEPPTKQYF.

The chain recombines TRBV20-1 with TRBJ2-5; the D gene is possibly TRBD1 (5 bases). Per germline, CDR1 DFQATT and CDR2 SNEGSKA (reference sequence). The CDR3 sequence is 16 residues long. V was shortened by 5 bases and J by 4 bases, with 23 bases between the two germline ends. CDR3 DNA: TGCAGTGCTCCGCCGACCCACTTAGGGGTGAGAGAGACCCAGTACTTC. Its protein product is CSAPPTHLGVRETQYF.

This clonotype was counted many times. The CDR3: CATSFAPNTEAFF. The CDR3 DNA reads TGTGCCACCAGCTTCGCACCCAACACTGAAGCTTTCTTT. The chain couples TRBV15 to TRBJ1-1; D remains ambiguous. Germline CDR1 and CDR2: LNHNV and YYDKDF (reference sequence). V shed 5 bases and J shed 2 bases, with 9 bases lying between them. The CDR3 has 13 amino acids.

A remark on this clonotype: An end of the junction differs from the germline gene, which may be a read error. V gene TRBV7-9 combines with J gene TRBJ2-7, with D maybe TRBD2 (6 bases). Germline assignment: CDR1 SEHNR and CDR2 FQNEAQ (reference sequence). This CDR3 contains 14 residues. The CDR3 nucleotides read TGTGCCAGCAGCCTATTGGCGGGATTTGGGGAGCGGTACTTC. Translated, it gives CASSLLAGFGERYF.

This clonotype showed up many times. The chain uses TRBV20-1 and TRBJ1-2; D remains ambiguous. This CDR3 is built from 11 residues. Trimming stripped 3 bases from V and 12 bases from J, with 14 bases between. Germline V gene sequence: CDR1 DFQATT, CDR2 SNEGSKA (reference sequence). The CDR3 sequence is CSASLAGKDTF. The CDR3 coding sequence is TGCAGTGCTAGTTTGGCAGGAAAGGACACCTTC.

The J gene is TRBJ2-7, the V gene TRBV7-9; D may be TRBD1 or TRBD2 (5 bases each). From germline, CDR1 is SEHNR and CDR2 FQNEAQ (reference sequence). The CDR3 has 14 residues. The V end was cut by 5 bases, the J end by 4 bases, with 15 bases between. The CDR3, as DNA: TGTGCCAGCAGCACGGCCACAGGCGGGTACGAGCAGTACTTC. It is translated as CASSTATGGYEQYF.

This chain links TRBV9 with TRBJ1-5; D is unclear. Trimming removed 4 bases from V and 9 bases from J, with 11 bases in between. Germline-derived CDR1 and CDR2 are SGDLS and YYNGEE. CDR3 length equals 12 residues. The CDR3 is CASSLAGGPQHF. The CDR3, as DNA: TGTGCCAGCAGCTTGGCCGGAGGGCCCCAGCATTTT.

Comment on this clonotype: A much larger clone lies a single base off, so this may be a read error. CDR3 sequence reads: CASSFLFSGGPQEIQYF. CDR3 sequence (DNA): TGTGCCAGCAGTTTCTTATTTTCCGGAGGACCCCAAGAGATCCAGTACTTC. The rearrangement links TRBV14 to TRBJ2-5; maybe TRBD2 (5 bases). Germline CDR1 SGHDN, CDR2 FVKESK. This CDR3 has 17 residues.

The sample holds many counts of this clonotype. This chain's CDR3 is CAISGQGFIYGYTF. The CDR3 DNA is TGTGCCATCAGCGGACAGGGGTTCATCTATGGCTACACCTTC. The J gene is TRBJ1-2, the V gene TRBV10-3; 9 positions agree with TRBD1. This CDR3 has 14 amino acids. The germline V gene has CDR1 ENHRY and CDR2 SYGVKD. Trimming cost V 6 bases and J 4 bases; bases outside gene matches: 6.

The V gene is TRBV2, the J gene TRBJ1-6; 7 nucleotides agree with TRBD1. With V trimmed by 7 bases and J by 6 bases, 12 bases remained unmatched. Germline-derived CDR1 and CDR2 are SNHLY and FYNNEI. This CDR3 region has 16 residues. For the CDR3, the DNA is TGTGCCAGCACCGGTGGAGGGGGCAGGGGTAATTCACCCCTCCACTTT. This encodes CASTGGGGRGNSPLHF. The complete variable domain, with remaining parts taken from reference TRBV2 and TRBJ1-6, reads EPEVTQTPSHQVTQMGQEVILRCVPISNHLYFYWYRQILGQKVEFLVSFYNNEISEKSEIFDDQFSVERPDGSNFTLKIRSTKLEDSAMYFCASTGGGGRGNSPLHFGNGTRLTVT.

This clonotype occurred many times. V gene TRBV13 combines with J gene TRBJ2-7; the D gene could be TRBD1 or TRBD2 (5 bases each). Germline-derived CDR1 and CDR2 are PRHDT and FYEKMQ (reference sequence). This CDR3 comprises 16 residues. Trimming took off 5 bases at V and 3 bases at J, with 20 bases between the two ends. Here the CDR3 DNA reads TGTGCCAGCAGCCCCCCCGGGGCAGGGCGATTCTACGAGCAGTACTTC. Amino acid sequence: CASSPPGAGRFYEQYF.

This clonotype came up many times. The rearrangement links TRBV7-3 to TRBJ1-1, with D unclear. The CDR3 covers 13 residues. V was cut by 5 bases and J by 1 base, with 8 bases left in between. CDR1 SGHTA and CDR2 FQGTGA come from the germline V gene. CDR3 coding DNA: TGTGCCAGCAGCCGATATAGGAACACTGAAGCTTTCTTT. Amino acid sequence: CASSRYRNTEAFF. Full variable domain (rest looked up from reference TRBV7-3 and TRBJ1-1): GAGVSQTPSNKVTEKGKYVELRCDPISGHTALYWYRQSLGQGPEFLIYFQGTGAADDSGLPNDRFFAVRPEGSVSTLKIQRTERGDSAVYLCASSRYRNTEAFFGQGTRLTVV.

V is TRBV15 and J is TRBJ2-7; D is perhaps TRBD1 (5 bases). The germline V gene encodes CDR1 LNHNV and CDR2 YYDKDF (reference sequence). The germline V and J ends were trimmed by 3 bases and 2 bases, with 20 bases remaining between them. CDR3 length: 17 residues. The CDR3 region is CATSRDFFQDMAYEQYF. CDR3 DNA: TGTGCCACCAGCAGGGATTTTTTCCAGGACATGGCCTACGAGCAGTACTTC.

Worth noting for this clonotype: Because it lacks the conserved phenylalanine or tryptophan at the end, this CDR3 is likely a read error. J is TRBJ1-6 and V is TRBV10-3; no reliable D call. The CDR3 is 15 residues long. Germline CDR1 reads ENHRY; CDR2 reads SYGVKD. The chain's CDR3 is CAVSELSSYNSPLHP. CDR3 DNA sequence: TGTGCCGTCAGTGAGCTGAGCTCCTATAATTCACCCCTCCACCCT.

As regards this clonotype: One end of the junction does not line up with germline, which may come from a read error. V is TRBV20-1 and J is TRBJ1-4, with a tentative D call TRBD1 (6 bases). Germline CDR1 reads DFQATT; CDR2 reads SNEGSKA (reference sequence). The CDR3 loop spans 13 amino acids. CDR3 coding DNA: TGCAATGCTAGAAATACAGGGACTGAAAAACTGTTTTTT. Protein product: CNARNTGTEKLFF.

CDR3 loop: CASSDQGYTEAFF. The CDR3 DNA is TGTGCCAGCAGCGACCAGGGCTACACTGAAGCTTTCTTT. This chain uses TRBV6-1 with TRBJ1-1; perhaps TRBD1 as D (5 bases). This CDR3 region has 13 residues. In germline, CDR1 is MNHNS, CDR2 SASEGT. V was shortened by 6 bases and J by 3 bases, with 11 bases between the two germline ends.